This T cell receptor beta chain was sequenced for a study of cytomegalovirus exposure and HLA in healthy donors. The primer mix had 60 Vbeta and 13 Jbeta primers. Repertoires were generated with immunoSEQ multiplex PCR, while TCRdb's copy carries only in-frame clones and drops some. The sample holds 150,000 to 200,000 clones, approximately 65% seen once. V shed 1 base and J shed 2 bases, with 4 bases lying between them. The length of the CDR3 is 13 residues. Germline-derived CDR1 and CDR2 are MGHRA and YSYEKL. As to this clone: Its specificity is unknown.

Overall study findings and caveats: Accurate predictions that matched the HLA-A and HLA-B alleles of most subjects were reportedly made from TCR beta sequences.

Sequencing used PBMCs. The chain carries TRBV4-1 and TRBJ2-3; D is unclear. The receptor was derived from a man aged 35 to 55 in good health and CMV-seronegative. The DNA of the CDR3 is TGCGCCAGCAGCCAAGTATTCACAGATACGCAGTATTTT. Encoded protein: CASSQVFTDTQYF.